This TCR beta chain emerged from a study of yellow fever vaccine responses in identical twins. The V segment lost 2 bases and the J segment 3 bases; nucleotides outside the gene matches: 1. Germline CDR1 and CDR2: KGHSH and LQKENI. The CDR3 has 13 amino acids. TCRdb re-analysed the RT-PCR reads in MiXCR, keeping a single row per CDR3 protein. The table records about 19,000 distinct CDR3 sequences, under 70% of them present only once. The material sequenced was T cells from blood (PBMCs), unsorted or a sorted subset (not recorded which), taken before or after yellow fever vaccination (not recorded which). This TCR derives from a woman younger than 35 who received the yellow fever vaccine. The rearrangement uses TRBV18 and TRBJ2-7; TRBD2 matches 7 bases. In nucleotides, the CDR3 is TGTGCCAGCTCACCAGGACTAGGCTACGAGCAGTACTTC. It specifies CASSPGLGYEQYF.